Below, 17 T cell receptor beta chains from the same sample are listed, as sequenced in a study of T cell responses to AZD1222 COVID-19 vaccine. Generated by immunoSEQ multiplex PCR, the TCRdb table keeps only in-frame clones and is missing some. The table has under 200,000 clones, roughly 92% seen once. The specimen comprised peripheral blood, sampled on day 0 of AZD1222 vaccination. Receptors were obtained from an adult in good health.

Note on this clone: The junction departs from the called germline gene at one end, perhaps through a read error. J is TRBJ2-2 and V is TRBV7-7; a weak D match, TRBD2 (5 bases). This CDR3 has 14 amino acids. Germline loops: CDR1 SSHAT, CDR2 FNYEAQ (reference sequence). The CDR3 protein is CASSGGLLTGELFF. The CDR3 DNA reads TGTGCTAGCAGCGGCGGGCTCCTTACCGGGGAGCTGTTTTTT.

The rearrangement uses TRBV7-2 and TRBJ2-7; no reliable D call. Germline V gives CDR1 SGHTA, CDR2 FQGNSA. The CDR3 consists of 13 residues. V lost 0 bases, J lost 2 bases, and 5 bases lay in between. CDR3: CASSLAPTYEQYF. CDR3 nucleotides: TGTGCCAGCAGCTTAGCCCCTACCTACGAGCAGTACTTC.

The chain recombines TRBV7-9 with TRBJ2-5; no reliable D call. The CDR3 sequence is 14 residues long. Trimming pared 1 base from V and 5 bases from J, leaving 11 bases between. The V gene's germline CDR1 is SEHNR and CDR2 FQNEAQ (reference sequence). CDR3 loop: CASSLVGDEETQYF. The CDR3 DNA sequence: TGTGCCAGCAGCTTAGTTGGGGATGAGGAGACCCAGTACTTC.

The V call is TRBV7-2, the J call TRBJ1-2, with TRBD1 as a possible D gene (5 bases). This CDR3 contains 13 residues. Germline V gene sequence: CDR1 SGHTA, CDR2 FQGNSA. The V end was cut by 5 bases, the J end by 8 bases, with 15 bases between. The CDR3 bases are TGTGCCAGCAGCGTTTGGGGCGCTTGGGGCTACACCTTC. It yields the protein CASSVWGAWGYTF.

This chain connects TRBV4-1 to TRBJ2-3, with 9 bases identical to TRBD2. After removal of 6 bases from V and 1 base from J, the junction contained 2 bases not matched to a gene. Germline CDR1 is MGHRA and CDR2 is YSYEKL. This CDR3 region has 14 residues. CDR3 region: CASREREGTDTQYF. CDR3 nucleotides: TGCGCCAGCAGGGAGCGGGAGGGCACAGATACGCAGTATTTT.

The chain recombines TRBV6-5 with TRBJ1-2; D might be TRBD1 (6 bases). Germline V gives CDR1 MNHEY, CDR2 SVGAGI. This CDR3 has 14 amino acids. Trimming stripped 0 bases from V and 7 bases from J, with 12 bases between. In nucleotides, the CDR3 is TGTGCCAGCAGTTACTCAAAGGGGGTCGGTGGCTACACCTTC. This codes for CASSYSKGVGGYTF.

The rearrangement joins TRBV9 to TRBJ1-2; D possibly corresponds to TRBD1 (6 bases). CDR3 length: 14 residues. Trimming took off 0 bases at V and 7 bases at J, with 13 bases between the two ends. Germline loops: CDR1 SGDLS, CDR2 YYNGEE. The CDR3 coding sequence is TGTGCCAGCAGCGTAGATTTGGGGGCAGGTGGCTACACCTTC. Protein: CASSVDLGAGGYTF.

This CDR3 is CASSSGQQNSPLHF. DNA for the CDR3: TGTGCCAGCAGCTCGGGACAGCAAAATTCACCCCTCCACTTT. The chain carries TRBV7-9 and TRBJ1-6; 7 nucleotides agree with TRBD1. The CDR3 extends over 14 amino acids. The V segment lost 4 bases and the J segment 7 bases; nucleotides outside the gene matches: 4. Germline CDR1 is SEHNR and CDR2 is FQNEAQ (reference sequence).

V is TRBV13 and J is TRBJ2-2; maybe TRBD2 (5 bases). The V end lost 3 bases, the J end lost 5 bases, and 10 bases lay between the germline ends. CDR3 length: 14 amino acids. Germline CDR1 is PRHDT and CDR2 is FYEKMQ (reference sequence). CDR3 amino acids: CASSFVGGTGELFF. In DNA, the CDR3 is TGTGCCAGCAGCTTCGTCGGCGGGACCGGGGAGCTGTTTTTT.

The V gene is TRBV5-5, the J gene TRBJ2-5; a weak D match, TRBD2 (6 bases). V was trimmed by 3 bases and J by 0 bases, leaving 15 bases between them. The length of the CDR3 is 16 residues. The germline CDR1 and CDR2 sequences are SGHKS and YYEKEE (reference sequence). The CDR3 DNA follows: TGTGCCAGCAGCTCCAGACTAGACATGTACCAAGAGACCCAGTACTTC. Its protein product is CASSSRLDMYQETQYF.

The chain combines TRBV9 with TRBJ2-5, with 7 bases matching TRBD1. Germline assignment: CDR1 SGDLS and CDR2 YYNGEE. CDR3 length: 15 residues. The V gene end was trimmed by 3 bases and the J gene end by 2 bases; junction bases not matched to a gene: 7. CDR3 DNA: TGTGCCAGCAGCGCCCGAGGGACAGAGCAAGAGACCCAGTACTTC. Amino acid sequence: CASSARGTEQETQYF.

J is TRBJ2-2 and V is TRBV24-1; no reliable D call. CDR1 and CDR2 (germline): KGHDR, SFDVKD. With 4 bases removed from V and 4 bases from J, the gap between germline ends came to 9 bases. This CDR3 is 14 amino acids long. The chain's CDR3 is CATSDPTLTGELFF. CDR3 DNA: TGTGCCACCAGTGACCCGACCCTCACCGGGGAGCTGTTTTTT.

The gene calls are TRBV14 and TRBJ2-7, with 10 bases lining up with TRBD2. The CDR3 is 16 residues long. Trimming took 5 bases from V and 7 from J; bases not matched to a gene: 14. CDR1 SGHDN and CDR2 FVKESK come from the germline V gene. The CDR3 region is CASSLYPLAGDIEQYF. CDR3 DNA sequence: TGTGCCAGCAGCTTATACCCCCTAGCGGGAGATATAGAGCAGTACTTC.

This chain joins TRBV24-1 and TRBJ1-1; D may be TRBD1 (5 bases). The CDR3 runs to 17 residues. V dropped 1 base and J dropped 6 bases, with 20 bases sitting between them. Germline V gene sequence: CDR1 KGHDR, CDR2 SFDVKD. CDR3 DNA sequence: TGTGCCACCAGTGATTTAGTAGGTTCAGGGATTAAGTCTGAAGCTTTCTTT. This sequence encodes CATSDLVGSGIKSEAFF.

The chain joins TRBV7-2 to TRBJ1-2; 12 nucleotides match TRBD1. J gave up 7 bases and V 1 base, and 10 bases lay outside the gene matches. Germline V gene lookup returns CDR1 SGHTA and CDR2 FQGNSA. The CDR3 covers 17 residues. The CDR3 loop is CASSLGGQGALISGYTF. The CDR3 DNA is TGTGCCAGCAGCTTAGGGGGACAGGGGGCGCTTATCAGTGGCTACACCTTC.

The DNA for the CDR3 is TGTGCCAGCAGCGTACAGAGCCCTGGTCCCTACGAGCAGTACTTC. Encoded protein: CASSVQSPGPYEQYF. The chain recombines TRBV6-5 with TRBJ2-7; D gene uncertain. Trimming took off 6 bases at V and 2 bases at J, with 17 bases between the two ends. The germline V gene encodes CDR1 MNHEY and CDR2 SVGAGI. The CDR3 spans 15 residues.

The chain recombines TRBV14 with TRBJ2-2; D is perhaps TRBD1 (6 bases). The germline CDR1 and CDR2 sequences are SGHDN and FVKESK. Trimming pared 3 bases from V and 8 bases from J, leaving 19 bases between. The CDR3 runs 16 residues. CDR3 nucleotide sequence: TGTGCCAGCAGCCAGCCAGGGGCCAACCTAGGAGGGGAGCTGTTTTTT. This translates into CASSQPGANLGGELFF.